This TCR beta chain was profiled in a study of T-cell reconstitution after alpha-beta-depleted transplantation in children. The V segment lost 5 bases and the J segment 2 bases; nucleotides outside the gene matches: 7. Germline CDR1 and CDR2: SQVTM and ANQGSEA. The CDR3 runs 14 residues. Unique molecular identifiers featured in how the TCRbeta library was prepared. TCRdb itself ran the PCR reads through MiXCR, one entry per CDR3 protein. The table records a few hundred thousand distinct CDR3 sequences, under 13% of them present only once. Many counts were recorded for this clonotype. The antigen remains unidentified. Regarding the study as a whole: About two months after transplant, alpha-beta T cells reportedly came from several hundred expanded graft clones.

This clonotype was sampled from a child under three years old with acute myeloid leukemia, due to receive a stem cell transplant. Source: PBMCs, taken before TCRalphabeta/CD19-depleted stem cell transplant. The chain is built from TRBV29-1 and TRBJ2-3; 7 bases are a match to TRBD1. CDR3 protein: CSVCGRGSTDTQYF. CDR3 nucleotide sequence: TGCAGCGTTTGTGGCAGGGGGTCCACAGATACGCAGTATTTT.